This T cell receptor (beta chain) was sequenced during a study of pediatric ulcerative colitis. Points from the study as a whole: Rectal repertoires separated controls, mild-moderate and acute severe colitis. Blood-rectal clonal overlap within each person was significantly higher in ulcerative colitis patients than controls.

During colonoscopy, one to two rectal pinch biopsies were collected. The diagnostic colonoscopy in ulcerative colitis patients preceded any immunosuppressive treatment. V lost 0 bases to trimming and J lost 4 bases, with 13 bases between them. The CDR3 extends over 15 amino acids. Germline V CDR1 and CDR2: LGHNA, YNFKEQ. The table came from immunoSEQ multiplex PCR; TCRdb's copy has only in-frame clones and leaves some out. The table has tens of thousands of clones, 60% to 75% seen once; the top ten hold around 9.2%. This clone was detected once. Its antigen is unidentified. The specimen was gut tissue. The rearrangement joins TRBV4-2 to TRBJ2-7; the D gene is possibly TRBD1 (5 bases). The TCR was taken from a boy under 18 with severe ulcerative colitis. The CDR3 nucleotides read TGTGCCAGCAGCCAAGAGACAGTCCCTAAATACGAGCAGTACTTC. It yields the protein CASSQETVPKYEQYF.